These 11 T cell receptor beta chains originate from one sample sequenced in a study of Ad26.COV2.S vaccination and SARS-CoV-2 variants. Only in-frame clones appear in the TCRdb table, and some are missing; sequencing was by immunoSEQ multiplex PCR. The data show tens of thousands of clones, 83% seen once. Source: peripheral blood, taken after recovery from COVID-19. The receptors were sampled from a human donor who had recovered from COVID-19.

This chain joins TRBV15 and TRBJ1-2, with D possibly matching TRBD1 (5 bases). The CDR3 extends over 13 amino acids. Between the trimmed V and J ends, which lost 4 bases and 2 bases, there was a span of 8 bases. CDR1 is LNHNV and CDR2 is YYDKDF in the germline V gene (reference sequence). The CDR3 is CATSIDRNYGYTF. In nucleotides, the CDR3 is TGTGCCACCAGCATAGACAGAAACTATGGCTACACCTTC.

This chain connects TRBV29-1 to TRBJ2-1; D may match TRBD1 or TRBD2 (5 bases each). This CDR3 has 13 amino acids. Germline CDR1 reads SQVTM; CDR2 reads ANQGSEA. Trimming pared 8 bases from V and 7 bases from J, leaving 18 bases between. The DNA of the CDR3 is TGCAGCTTGGGACCCGAAGTATCAAATGAGCAGTTCTTC. It encodes CSLGPEVSNEQFF.

The rearrangement uses TRBV29-1 and TRBJ1-1; the D gene is possibly TRBD1 (5 bases). From germline, CDR1 is SQVTM and CDR2 ANQGSEA. CDR3 length: 13 residues. V was trimmed by 7 bases and J by 6 bases, leaving 18 bases between them. The CDR3: CSARSSGDAEAFF. CDR3 DNA sequence: TGCAGCGCCCGAAGCTCGGGGGATGCTGAAGCTTTCTTT.

CDR3 residues: CASRDRALSNEQFF. As DNA, the CDR3 is TGTGCCAGCAGGGACAGGGCGTTGAGCAATGAGCAGTTCTTC. The V gene is TRBV6-6, the J gene TRBJ2-1; 8 nucleotides match TRBD1. Germline trimming cut 6 bases from V and 6 bases from J; bases unmatched to any gene: 7. This CDR3 contains 14 residues. Germline loops: CDR1 MNHNY, CDR2 SVGAGI (reference sequence).

This clone was seen a handful of times. This chain joins TRBV29-1 and TRBJ1-1, with 11 positions matching TRBD1. Germline CDR1 is SQVTM and CDR2 is ANQGSEA. This CDR3 is 14 amino acids long. The J segment lost 4 bases and the V segment lost 4 bases, leaving 5 bases of the junction unmatched. The CDR3 protein is CSVAGTGGRTEAFF. CDR3 coding DNA: TGCAGCGTTGCCGGGACAGGGGGACGCACTGAAGCTTTCTTT.

The chain combines TRBV5-1 with TRBJ2-3, with TRBD1 matching 10 bases. The V gene's germline CDR1 is SGHRS and CDR2 YFSETQ. With V trimmed by 1 base and J by 5 bases, 13 bases remained unmatched. CDR3 size: 18 residues. The CDR3 protein is CASSLFGIGTGAGDTQYF. As DNA, the CDR3 is TGCGCCAGCAGCTTGTTTGGCATTGGGACAGGGGCGGGAGATACGCAGTATTTT.

This clone is a singleton in its sample. In nucleotides, the CDR3 is TGTGCCAGCAGACCTACAGGGGTGGAGACCCAGTACTTC. Translating it yields CASRPTGVETQYF. The J gene is TRBJ2-5, the V gene TRBV12-3 or TRBV12-4, with 7 positions matching TRBD1. V dropped 6 bases and J dropped 5; count of bases not matched to a gene: 6. The CDR3 covers 13 residues.

The chain joins TRBV10-3 to TRBJ1-6; TRBD1 matches at 7 bases. Trimming at V came to 4 bases and at J to 5 bases, leaving 14 bases not matched to a gene. CDR3 size: 18 residues. Germline assignment: CDR1 ENHRY and CDR2 SYGVKD. CDR3 in DNA: TGTGCCATCAGTGTGTTGACAGGGCCCCTTCGGGATAATTCACCCCTCCACTTT. Its translation: CAISVLTGPLRDNSPLHF.

V usage is TRBV6-5 and J usage is TRBJ1-2; TRBD1 aligns across 9 bases. Germline V gene data show CDR1 as MNHEY and CDR2 as SVGAGI. V trimming: 6 bases; J trimming: 6 bases; junction bases outside the gene matches: 11. CDR3 length equals 15 residues. The CDR3 reads CASRTGTGKGHGYTF. CDR3 nucleotides: TGTGCCAGCAGAACTGGGACAGGGAAGGGTCATGGCTACACCTTC.

This rearrangement joins TRBV19 to TRBJ1-3; tentative D call: TRBD1 (5 bases). Trimming took 6 bases from V and 0 from J, leaving 9 bases between them. Germline lookup yields CDR1 LNHDA and CDR2 SQIVND (reference sequence). This CDR3 is 14 amino acids long. CDR3 residues: CASSRTNSGNTIYF. The CDR3 DNA reads as TGTGCCAGTAGCCGGACAAACTCTGGAAACACCATATATTTT.

V is TRBV12-5 and J is TRBJ2-7; 7 positions match TRBD1. V dropped 0 bases and J dropped 3; count of bases not matched to a gene: 8. CDR3 length: 16 residues. Germline CDR1 reads LGHNT; CDR2 reads FRNRAP. The CDR3 DNA sequence: TGTGCTAGTGGTTTGGTACGAGGGACAGACTTCTACGAGCAGTACGTC. As protein: CASGLVRGTDFYEQYV.